Below are 10 T cell receptor beta chains sequenced from a single sample in a study of Graves' ophthalmopathy and Graves' hyperthyroidism (dated by TCRdb to between 2017 and 2018). TCRdb lists the instrument as Illumina HiSeq 2000. TCR beta CDR3 regions were amplified from RNA transcripts for repertoire sequencing. HTBI primers and the Qiagen OneStep RT-PCR kit were used in a first-round RT-PCR, which was followed by a second-round multiplex PCR, size selection and purification. The raw public reads went through TCRdb reprocessing: fastp at Q25, MiXCR clone calling, in-frame beta chains kept. Records with the same CDR3 protein are collapsed into one entry carrying the most frequent genes and DNA. The sample contains 600,000 to 950,000 distinct CDR3 sequences, roughly 41% of them found a single time. 44% of the sample is held by the ten biggest clonotypes. Input material: peripheral blood. The receptors originated from an adult man with Graves' ophthalmopathy.

This chain joins TRBV2 and TRBJ2-6; D is unclear. Germline assignment: CDR1 SNHLY and CDR2 FYNNEI. Trimming cost V 1 base and J 0 bases, with 4 bases left between them. There are 15 residues in the CDR3. The CDR3 bases are TGTGCCAGCAGTGAAGAGAGCTCTGGGGCCAACGTCCTGACTTTC. It yields the protein CASSEESSGANVLTF.

About this clonotype itself: Possible read error: a much larger clone is one base away. This rearrangement joins TRBV14 to TRBJ2-7; D gene ambiguous. The CDR3 extends over 14 amino acids. Trimming removed 4 bases at V and 4 bases at J, with 14 bases between. Germline V gene data show CDR1 as SGHDN and CDR2 as FVKESK. The CDR3 spells CASSRPEQSYEQYF. DNA for the CDR3: TGTGCCAGCAGCCGACCGGAACAGTCTTACGAGCAGTACTTC.

A remark on this clonotype: A junction end diverges from the germline sequence, so it may reflect a read error. The CDR3, as DNA: TGTGCCGGCAGTGAGGCCGGAACGGGGGAGACCCAGTACTTC. This codes for CAGSEAGTGETQYF. This chain uses TRBV9 with TRBJ2-5; a possible D gene is TRBD2 (5 bases). In germline, CDR1 is SGDLS, CDR2 YYNGEE. The CDR3 runs to 14 residues.

The rearrangement uses TRBV7-9 and TRBJ1-6; 9 nucleotides match TRBD1. Trimming took 1 base from V and 10 from J; bases not matched to a gene: 2. This CDR3 region has 14 residues. Per the germline V gene, CDR1 is SEHNR and CDR2 is FQNEAQ (reference sequence). In DNA form, the CDR3 reads TGTGCCAGCAGCTTAGGGGACAGGGCCTCACCCCTCCACTTT. Amino acid sequence: CASSLGDRASPLHF.

This clonotype was recorded a few times. This chain connects TRBV28 to TRBJ1-1; 8 positions match TRBD1. Unmatched junction bases numbered 11, after V lost 7 bases and J lost 7 bases. This CDR3 has 14 amino acids. CDR1 and CDR2 from the germline V gene are MDHEN and SYDVKM. The chain's CDR3 is CASNLGDRFSEAFF. The CDR3 DNA is TGTGCCAGCAACTTAGGGGACAGGTTCAGTGAAGCTTTCTTT.

The chain employs TRBV20-1 and TRBJ2-5; D may correspond to TRBD1 or TRBD2 (5 bases each). Trimming stripped 3 bases from V and 2 bases from J, with 10 bases between. CDR3 length: 13 residues. The V gene's germline CDR1 is DFQATT and CDR2 SNEGSKA (reference sequence). The CDR3 region is CSASGDLQETQYF. The CDR3 bases are TGCAGTGCTAGCGGGGACCTACAAGAGACCCAGTACTTC.

This clonotype turned up a few times. V is TRBV7-2 and J is TRBJ2-7; 8 bases match TRBD2. Per the germline V gene, CDR1 is SGHTA and CDR2 is FQGNSA. V gave up 5 bases and J gave up 2 bases; unmatched junction bases: 5. The CDR3 has 14 amino acids. CDR3 DNA sequence: TGTGCCAGCAGCCCACAAGCGGGGGCCTACGAGCAGTACTTC. Amino acid sequence: CASSPQAGAYEQYF.

This clonotype was counted only a few times. The rearrangement uses TRBV5-1 and TRBJ2-7, with D perhaps TRBD1 or TRBD2 (5 bases each). This CDR3 contains 14 residues. Trimming stripped 5 bases from V and 3 bases from J, with 15 bases between. The germline CDR1 and CDR2 sequences are SGHRS and YFSETQ. The CDR3 protein is CASRPGTDGYEQYF. The CDR3 DNA is TGCGCCAGCAGGCCCGGGACCGACGGCTACGAGCAGTACTTC.

Regarding this clonotype: This may be a read error: a much more frequent sequence differs by one nucleotide. This chain links TRBV29-1 with TRBJ2-5; D is uncertain. CDR1 is SQVTM, CDR2 ANQGSEA, per germline. CDR3 length: 12 amino acids. The CDR3 DNA reads as TGCAGCGTTGAAGCAGGCCAAGAGGCCCAGTACTTC. Translated, it gives CSVEAGQEAQYF.

The rearrangement uses TRBV7-2 and TRBJ1-3, with D possibly TRBD1 on 5 matching bases. The CDR3 runs to 15 residues. CDR1 is SGHTA and CDR2 is FQGNSA in the germline V gene. V lost 5 bases to trimming and J lost 4 bases, with 15 bases between them. CDR3 region: CASSQDGAGGNTIYF. The CDR3 bases are TGTGCCAGCAGCCAAGATGGGGCCGGCGGAAACACCATATATTTT. The variable domain in full, with the rest retrieved from reference TRBV7-2 and TRBJ1-3, is GAGVSQSPSNKVTEKGKDVELRCDPISGHTALYWYRQSLGQGLEFLIYFQGNSAPDKSGLPSDRFSAERTGGSVSTLTIQRTQQEDSAVYLCASSQDGAGGNTIYFGEGSWLTVV.